The text below deals with one T cell receptor (beta chain). Amplified regions were TCR beta CDR3 sequences from RNA transcripts. The TCR CDR3 was amplified in a first-round RT-PCR using the HTBI primer set. In TCRdb, the multiplex PCR reads were re-called with MiXCR into one record per CDR3 protein. The sample gives roughly 600,000 distinct CDR3 sequences, roughly 15% of which show up once; about an eighth is in the top ten. This entry comes from a study of T cells in Graves' hyperthyroidism and ophthalmopathy. CDR1 is SGHVS, CDR2 FQNEAQ, per germline. The CDR3 length is 16 residues. Trimming removed 5 bases from V and 5 bases from J; junction bases left unmatched: 11. Active moderate-to-severe ophthalmopathy, Clinical Activity Score at least 3, NOSPECS at least 4, under 3 months' duration. Uncontrolled infection, other autoimmune disease, pregnancy or lactation barred patients from enrollment.

The chain links TRBV7-8 to TRBJ2-1; 8 bases fit TRBD2. The receptor's source is a woman aged 45-65 years with Graves' ophthalmopathy. The specimen was blood. The CDR3 DNA sequence: TGTGCCAGCAGCGGTGGAGGGACTAGGGGCCACAATGAGCAGTTCTTC. This encodes CASSGGGTRGHNEQFF.